Presented here are 9 T cell receptor beta chains from one specimen sequenced in a study of graft-versus-host responses after intestinal transplantation. Sequenced by immunoSEQ multiplex PCR; TCRdb stores in-frame clones only, minus some. The table includes 93,000 or so clones, 80% to 95% detected once. Antigen specificity for these receptors is unknown. The source was unstimulated CD8+ T cells sorted from spleen or lymph node cells, collected before intestinal transplant. Receptors were obtained from a human donor who received an intestinal transplant.

The chain recombines TRBV7-9 with TRBJ2-2; D is ambiguous. The germline gives CDR1 SEHNR, CDR2 FQNEAQ (reference sequence). Trimming removed 0 bases at V and 7 bases at J, with 3 bases between. This CDR3 has 12 amino acids. CDR3 sequence (DNA): TGTGCCAGCAGCTTAGCGAGCGGGGAGCTGTTTTTT. This codes for CASSLASGELFF.

This sequence joins TRBV13 and TRBJ1-2; perhaps TRBD1 as D (6 bases). CDR1 is PRHDT, CDR2 FYEKMQ, per germline (reference sequence). V shed 4 bases and J shed 4 bases, with 13 bases lying between them. This CDR3 spans 14 amino acids. The CDR3 nucleotides read TGTGCCAGCAGCTCTTTGGACAGTTCCTATGGCTACACCTTC. Residues: CASSSLDSSYGYTF. The whole variable domain, filled in from reference TRBV13 and TRBJ1-2, reads AAGVIQSPRHLIKEKRETATLKCYPIPRHDTVYWYQQGPGQDPQFLISFYEKMQSDKGSIPDRFSAQQFSDYHSELNMSSLELGDSALYFCASSSLDSSYGYTFGSGTRLTVV.

This sequence joins TRBV29-1 and TRBJ2-5; D might be TRBD1 or TRBD2, each matching 6 bases. V was pared by 3 bases and J by 2 bases, with 19 bases between. The CDR3 contains 16 residues. Germline V gives CDR1 SQVTM, CDR2 ANQGSEA. The CDR3 nucleotides read TGCAGCGTTGAGGGGGGCATCCCTTCTGGACAAGAGACCCAGTACTTC. Its protein is CSVEGGIPSGQETQYF.

CDR3 bases: TGTGCCAGTAGTCTGGGGAGACCGGGACAGTTATATGGCTACACCTTC. This translates into CASSLGRPGQLYGYTF. The J gene is TRBJ1-2, the V gene TRBV19; 7 positions agree with TRBD1. Trimming cost V 5 bases and J 5 bases; bases outside gene matches: 14. The CDR3 is made up of 16 amino acids. Germline loops: CDR1 LNHDA, CDR2 SQIVND (reference sequence).

This chain connects TRBV2 to TRBJ2-7, with 12 bases aligning to TRBD2. Germline values: CDR1 SNHLY, CDR2 FYNNEI. Losses at the gene ends were 8 bases for V and 2 bases for J; bases not matched to a gene: 7. This CDR3 comprises 15 residues. The CDR3 region is CASFRTSGGPYEQYF. The DNA for the CDR3 is TGTGCCAGCTTCCGTACTAGCGGGGGGCCCTACGAGCAGTACTTC.

V and J are TRBV5-6 and TRBJ1-1; tentatively, D is TRBD1 (5 bases). This CDR3 region has 14 residues. Trimming cost V 0 bases and J 5 bases, with 11 bases left between them. In germline, CDR1 is SGHDT, CDR2 YYEEEE. CDR3 DNA sequence: TGTGCCAGCAGCTTGGTGGGGGGATCAACTGAAGCTTTCTTT. It specifies CASSLVGGSTEAFF.

This CDR3 reads CSVVYSYEQYF. In DNA, the CDR3 is TGCAGCGTCGTATACTCCTACGAGCAGTACTTC. This sequence joins TRBV29-1 and TRBJ2-7; D uncertain. Trimming left V 6 bases short and J 0 bases short, with 6 bases between. Looked up from germline, CDR1 is SQVTM and CDR2 is ANQGSEA. The CDR3 consists of 11 residues.

V is TRBV27 and J is TRBJ2-3; D is unresolved. CDR1 and CDR2 (germline): MNHEY, SMNVEV (reference sequence). V lost 5 bases and J lost 0, with 6 bases in between. The CDR3 has 13 amino acids. CDR3 loop: CASSVYSTDTQYF. The DNA for the CDR3 is TGTGCCAGCAGTGTCTACAGCACAGATACGCAGTATTTT.

V usage is TRBV4-1 and J usage is TRBJ2-5, with D uncertain. The J call may be faulty, since TRBJ2-7 better matches the DNA end. CDR3 length equals 12 residues. Germline loops: CDR1 MGHRA, CDR2 YSYEKL. Written as DNA, the CDR3 is TGCGCCAGCAGCCCGGGCTGGGACGAGCAGTACTTC. This codes for CASSPGWDEQYF.